This is a list of T cell receptor beta chains from one sample in a study of cytomegalovirus exposure and HLA in healthy donors. Assay used: immunoSEQ multiplex PCR; TCRdb lists only in-frame clones, some missing. The table lists around 150,000 clones, roughly four fifths of them singletons. Input material: PBMCs. These receptors all come from a male donor in good health and CMV-seropositive. Each CDR3 is given with its conserved first and last residue. The D gene is left open where the match is weak. Rows may omit the clone size; those that give it use once, few, many or a size class.

CASSTGGNEQFF TGTGCCAGTAGTACAGGGGGGAATGAGCAGTTCTTC TRBJ2-1 few - TRBV19
CASSQDRGDQPQHF TGTGCCAGCAGTCAAGACAGGGGCGATCAGCCCCAGCATTTT TRBJ1-5 - TRBD1 TRBV5-6
CASSLDRTRGNQPQHF TGTGCCAGCAGCCTTGACAGGACTAGAGGCAATCAGCCCCAGCATTTT TRBJ1-5 - - TRBV7-8
CASSPRPPAGGPGNEQFF TGTGCCAGCAGCCCACGTCCCCCGGCGGGAGGGCCGGGCAATGAGCAGTTCTTC TRBJ2-1 - TRBD2 TRBV9
CASSLQGHTEAFF TGCGCCAGCAGCCTTCAGGGGCATACTGAAGCTTTCTTT TRBJ1-1 - - TRBV5-1
CASSGVAGVYEQYF TGTGCCAGCAGTGGGGTAGCGGGAGTGTACGAGCAGTACTTC TRBJ2-7 - TRBD2 TRBV2
CASSQEGQAGELFF TGCGCCAGCAGCCAAGAGGGCCAAGCCGGGGAGCTGTTTTTT TRBJ2-2 - - TRBV4-3
CAISQQGADSEAFF TGTGCCATCAGCCAACAGGGGGCCGATTCGGAAGCTTTCTTT TRBJ1-1 - TRBD1 TRBV10-3
CASSLSRTGNYGYTF TGTGCCAGCAGTTTATCAAGGACAGGGAACTATGGCTACACCTTC TRBJ1-2 - TRBD1 TRBV27
CASSFKTKAFF TGTGCCAGCAGCTTTAAGACAAAAGCTTTCTTT TRBJ1-1 few - TRBV7-9
CSVRQGGNTEAFF TGCAGCGTACGACAGGGGGGGAACACTGAAGCTTTCTTT TRBJ1-1 once TRBD1 TRBV29-1
CASSISDRGRRDYGYTF TGCGCCAGCAGCATCTCGGACAGGGGGCGCCGAGACTATGGCTACACCTTC TRBJ1-2 - TRBD1 TRBV5-1
CASSYSSGGDNEQFF TGTGCCAGCAGTTACTCTAGCGGGGGAGACAATGAGCAGTTCTTC TRBJ2-1 few TRBD2 TRBV6-6
CASGTGLAGRNEQFF TGTGCCAGCGGGACGGGACTAGCGGGCCGTAATGAGCAGTTCTTC TRBJ2-1 - TRBD2 TRBV2